This T cell receptor (beta chain) was retrieved from a study of blood T cell repertoires in COVID-19. Original processing methods: The assay estimated nucleated cells by amplifying reference gene primers. Produced via immunoSEQ multiplex PCR; TCRdb's table is partial and in-frame only. V and J calls plus clone size are reproduced from that table; the DNA served to infer D and trimming. Of some 200,000 clones listed, around 80% are singletons. The CDR3 has 17 residues. V shed 5 bases and J 0 bases; nucleotides not matched to a gene: 6. Germline CDR1 PRHDT, CDR2 FYEKMQ (reference sequence). The chain uses TRBV13 and TRBJ2-3; 12 nucleotides match TRBD2. This clonotype was sampled from a woman of 80 years or more with active or convalescent COVID-19. The specimen was peripheral blood. CDR3 residues: CASSTQTSGGSTDTQYF. In DNA form, the CDR3 reads TGTGCCAGCAGCACCCAGACTAGCGGGGGAAGCACAGATACGCAGTATTTT.